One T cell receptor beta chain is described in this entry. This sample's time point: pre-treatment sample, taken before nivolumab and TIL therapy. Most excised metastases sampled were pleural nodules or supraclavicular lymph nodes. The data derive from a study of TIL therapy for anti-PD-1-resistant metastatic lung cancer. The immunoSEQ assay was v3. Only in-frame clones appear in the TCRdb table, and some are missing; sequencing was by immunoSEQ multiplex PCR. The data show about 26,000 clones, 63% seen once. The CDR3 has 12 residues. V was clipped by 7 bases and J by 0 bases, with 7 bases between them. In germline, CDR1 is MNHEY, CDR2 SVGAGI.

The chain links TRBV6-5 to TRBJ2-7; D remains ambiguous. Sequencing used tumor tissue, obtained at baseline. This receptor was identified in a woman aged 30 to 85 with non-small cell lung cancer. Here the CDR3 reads CASIPNSYEQYF. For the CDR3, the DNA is TGTGCCAGCATCCCAAACTCCTACGAGCAGTACTTC.